The present T cell receptor (beta chain) was sequenced within a study of radiation and T cells in renal cell carcinoma (dated by TCRdb to the early 2020s). At the level of the whole study: The samples were drawn from a clinical trial, where primary renal cell carcinomas were treated with 15 Gy of stereotactic body radiation therapy and then removed by nephrectomy 4 weeks afterward. In total, about 50 samples, comprising 26 tumors and some 27 peripheral blood samples, were subjected to TCR beta sequencing. Across all 50 or so samples, under 4,500,000 unique CDR3 nucleotide sequences, encoding 2,658,974 unique CDR3 amino acid sequences, were identified. Paper-wide results and their limitations: Because pretreatment tumor biopsies were not available, the study could not determine whether clonotypes were already present within the tumor at baseline. Top tumor clonotypes rose in blood from baseline to 2 weeks post-radiation, then contracted by 4 weeks, suggesting transient expansion of tumor-resident clones. Blood repertoire dynamics were not followed beyond 4 weeks after treatment. The single-armed trial design could not address effects of radiation dose or scheduling on the TCR repertoire.

Concerning this clone: It lacks a known antigen. No base quality information exists; no much larger clone differs at one position.

The meaning of the sample's time point label: blood 2 weeks post-SBRT. The sample's treatment or condition, from its label and the paper: 15 Gy SBRT to primary tumor, nephrectomy 4 weeks later. To follow tumor-enriched clonotypes, peripheral blood was collected serially from radiation-treated patients at baseline and again at 2 weeks and 4 weeks after SBRT. Renal cell carcinoma with clear cell pathology was present in all patients. The QIAamp DNA Blood Mini Kit (Qiagen) was used to prepare genomic DNA for TCR sequencing. Only samples passing all quality control checks were included in the analyses. TCR beta libraries were generated from genomic DNA with the immunoSEQ kit, following the manufacturer's recommendations. To prepare the libraries, a first multiplex PCR with proprietary primers was run, followed by a second PCR that added unique barcodes, and a bead cleanup was done after each round. Each sample batch included a kit-provided positive control reaction and a negative control reaction. The final libraries were assessed on an Agilent 4200 TapeStation D1000 ScreenTape, pooled by volume, and quantified by qPCR. Sequencing was performed on an Illumina NextSeq500 using a MidOutput 150-cycle cartridge, with 156 Read1 cycles, 15 Index1 cycles, and the kit custom primers. The pooled library was loaded at approximately 0.95 pM with about 20% PhiX control spiked in. As for how the authors treated the data: The vendor-processed data were analyzed in R, and a clonotype was defined as all T cells that share the same CDR3 nucleotide sequence. In the clone abundance analyses, frequencies were normalized to the 10,000 most abundant clones in each sample. Public T cell clones, averaging fewer than five per sample, were removed before analysis. Tumor-enriched clonotypes and baseline blood-enriched clonotypes were defined as those with an abundance difference of at least 32-fold between compartments. A beta-binomial differential abundance model was used to identify clonotypes that were expanded or contracted between blood time points. The Baroni-Urbani and Buser coefficient was used to measure tumor-blood repertoire similarity, and groups were compared with two-tailed Wilcoxon tests in R. The table comes from immuneACCESS by way of TCRdb, which keeps in-frame sequences with V and J called. Part of the clones is missing from these tables; in studies checked, under half for an unresolved V gene and the rest for unknown reasons. V and J calls and clone size follow that table, whereas D and trimming were derived from the DNA. The sample profile shows some 58,000 clones; around three quarters of them were found once. The top ten clones comprise 6.8% of the sample.

Specimen: blood, collected from a patient whose treatment included radiotherapy and nephrectomy. The sequence came from a man in his fifties or sixties with renal cell carcinoma.

The sequenced DNA: TGTGCCAGCAGCTTAGGACTAGCACAAGAGACCCAGTACTTC. Its protein reads: CASSLGLAQETQYF. The rearrangement joined TRBV7-9 to TRBJ2-5, with 7 bases in between that match TRBD2. The CDR3 runs 14 residues from the cysteine to the phenylalanine. Solely the CDR3 DNA is kept, with 42 bases framed from the first base. CDR1 and CDR2, per the germline V gene (reference sequence), are SEHNR and FQNEAQ. Relative to germline, V is missing 1 base and J is missing 2 bases, with 1 base of the junction outside any gene match.